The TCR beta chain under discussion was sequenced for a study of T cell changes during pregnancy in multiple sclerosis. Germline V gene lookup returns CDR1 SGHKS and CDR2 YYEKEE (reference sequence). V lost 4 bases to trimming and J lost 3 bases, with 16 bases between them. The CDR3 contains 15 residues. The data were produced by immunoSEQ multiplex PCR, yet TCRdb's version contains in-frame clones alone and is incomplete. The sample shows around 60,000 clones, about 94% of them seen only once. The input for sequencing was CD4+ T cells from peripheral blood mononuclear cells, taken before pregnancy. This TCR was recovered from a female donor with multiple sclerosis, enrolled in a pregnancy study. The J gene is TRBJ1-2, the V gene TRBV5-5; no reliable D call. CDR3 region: CASSLFAGKDYGYTF. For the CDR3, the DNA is TGTGCCAGCAGCCTGTTCGCAGGAAAGGACTATGGCTACACCTTC.